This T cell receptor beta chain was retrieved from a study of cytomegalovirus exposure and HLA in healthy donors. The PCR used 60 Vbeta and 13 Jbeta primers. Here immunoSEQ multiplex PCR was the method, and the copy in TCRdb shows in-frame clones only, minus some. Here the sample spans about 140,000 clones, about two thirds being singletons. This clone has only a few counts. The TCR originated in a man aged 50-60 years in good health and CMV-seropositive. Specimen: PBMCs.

The CDR3 DNA reads as TGTGCCAGCAGTTACTCGAGTCAGCCCCAGCATTTT. Protein product: CASSYSSQPQHF. V and J are TRBV6-5 and TRBJ1-5; D gene ambiguous. Trimming removed 0 bases at V and 6 bases at J, with 3 bases between. The CDR3 length is 12 residues. Germline CDR1 is MNHEY and CDR2 is SVGAGI.